This T cell receptor beta chain was found in a study of OX40 agonist ivuxolimab in advanced cancers. The J segment lost 5 bases and the V segment lost 4 bases, leaving 3 bases of the junction unmatched. Germline V gene sequence: CDR1 SGHDT, CDR2 YYEEEE. The CDR3 is made up of 16 amino acids. Method: immunoSEQ multiplex PCR; TCRdb's copy keeps in-frame clones and lacks some. The sample includes roughly 110,000 clones, 75% to 95% of them seen just once. This TCR came from an adult with an advanced solid tumor such as melanoma, head and neck, liver or kidney cancer. The chain is built from TRBV5-6 and TRBJ2-2; TRBD2 agrees at 15 bases. Sequencing used CD4+ or CD8+ T cells sorted from blood, obtained in a trial of the OX40 agonist ivuxolimab. CDR3: CASSRGTSGGTGELFF. The CDR3 region has the DNA TGTGCCAGCAGCCGTGGGACTAGCGGGGGGACCGGGGAGCTGTTTTTT.